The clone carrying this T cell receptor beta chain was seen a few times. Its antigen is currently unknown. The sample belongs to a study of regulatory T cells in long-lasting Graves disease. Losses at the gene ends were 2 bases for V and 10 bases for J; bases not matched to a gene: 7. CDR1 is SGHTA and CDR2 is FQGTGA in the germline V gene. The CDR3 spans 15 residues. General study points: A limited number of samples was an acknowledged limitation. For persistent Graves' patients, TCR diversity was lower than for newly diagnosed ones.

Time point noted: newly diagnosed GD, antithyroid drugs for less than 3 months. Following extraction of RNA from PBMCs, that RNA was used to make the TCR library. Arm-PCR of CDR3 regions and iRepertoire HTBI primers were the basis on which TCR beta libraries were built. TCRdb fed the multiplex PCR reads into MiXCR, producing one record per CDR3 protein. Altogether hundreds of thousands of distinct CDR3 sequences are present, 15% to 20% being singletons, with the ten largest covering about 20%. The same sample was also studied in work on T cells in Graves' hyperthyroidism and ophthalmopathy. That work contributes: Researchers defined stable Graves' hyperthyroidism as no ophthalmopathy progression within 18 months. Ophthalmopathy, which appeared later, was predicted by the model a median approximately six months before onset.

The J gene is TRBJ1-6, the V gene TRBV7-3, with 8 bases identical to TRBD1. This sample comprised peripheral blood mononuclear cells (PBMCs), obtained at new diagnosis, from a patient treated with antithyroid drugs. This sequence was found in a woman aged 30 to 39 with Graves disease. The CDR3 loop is CASSLFQGARSPLHF. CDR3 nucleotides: TGTGCCAGCAGCTTATTTCAGGGGGCCAGATCACCCCTCCACTTT.